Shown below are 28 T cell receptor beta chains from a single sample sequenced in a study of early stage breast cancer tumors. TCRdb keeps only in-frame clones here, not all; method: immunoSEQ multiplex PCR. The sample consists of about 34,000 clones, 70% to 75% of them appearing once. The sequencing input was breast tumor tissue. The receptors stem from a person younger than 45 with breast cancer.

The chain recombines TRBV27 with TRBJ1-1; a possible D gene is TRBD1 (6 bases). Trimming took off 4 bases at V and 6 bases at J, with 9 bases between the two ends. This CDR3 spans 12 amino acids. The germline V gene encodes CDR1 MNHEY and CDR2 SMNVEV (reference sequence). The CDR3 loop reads CASSSYRAEAFF. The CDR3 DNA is TGTGCCAGCAGTTCATACAGGGCTGAAGCTTTCTTT.

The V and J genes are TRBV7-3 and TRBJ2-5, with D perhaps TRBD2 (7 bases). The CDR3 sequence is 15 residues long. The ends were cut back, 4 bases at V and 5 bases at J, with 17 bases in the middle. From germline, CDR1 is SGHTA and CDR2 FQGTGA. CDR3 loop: CASSSMGGTQETQYF. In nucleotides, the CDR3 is TGTGCCAGCAGCTCTATGGGGGGGACACAGGAGACCCAGTACTTC.

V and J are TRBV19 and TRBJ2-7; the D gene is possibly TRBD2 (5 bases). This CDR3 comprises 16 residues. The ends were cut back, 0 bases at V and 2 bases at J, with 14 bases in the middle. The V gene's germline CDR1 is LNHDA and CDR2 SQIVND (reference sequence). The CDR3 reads CASSIDLASGAYEQYF. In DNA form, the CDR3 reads TGTGCCAGTAGTATAGATCTGGCCAGCGGAGCCTACGAGCAGTACTTC.

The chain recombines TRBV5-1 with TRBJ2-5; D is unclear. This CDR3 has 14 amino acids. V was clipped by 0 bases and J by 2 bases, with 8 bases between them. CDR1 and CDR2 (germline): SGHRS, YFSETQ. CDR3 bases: TGCGCCAGCAGCTTGGGGCCGCCTCAAGAGACCCAGTACTTC. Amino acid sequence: CASSLGPPQETQYF.

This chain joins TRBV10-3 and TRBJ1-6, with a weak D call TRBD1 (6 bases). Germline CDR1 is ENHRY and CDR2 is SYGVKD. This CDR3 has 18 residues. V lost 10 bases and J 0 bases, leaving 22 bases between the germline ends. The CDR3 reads CATATRGTGSSYNSPLHF. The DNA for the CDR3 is TGTGCCACCGCAACGAGGGGGACTGGGAGCTCCTATAATTCACCCCTCCACTTT.

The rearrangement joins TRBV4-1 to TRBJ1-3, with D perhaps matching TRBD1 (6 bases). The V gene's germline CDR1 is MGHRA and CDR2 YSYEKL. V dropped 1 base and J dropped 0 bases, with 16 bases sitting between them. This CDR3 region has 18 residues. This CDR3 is CASSQVFGQINSGNTIYF. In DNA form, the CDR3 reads TGCGCCAGCAGCCAAGTATTTGGACAGATCAACTCTGGAAACACCATATATTTT.

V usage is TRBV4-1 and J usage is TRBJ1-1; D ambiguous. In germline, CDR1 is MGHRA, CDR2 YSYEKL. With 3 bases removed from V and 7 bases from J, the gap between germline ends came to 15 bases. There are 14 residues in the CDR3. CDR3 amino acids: CASSQQPTGFEAFF. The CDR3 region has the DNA TGCGCCAGCAGCCAGCAGCCGACGGGATTTGAAGCTTTCTTT.

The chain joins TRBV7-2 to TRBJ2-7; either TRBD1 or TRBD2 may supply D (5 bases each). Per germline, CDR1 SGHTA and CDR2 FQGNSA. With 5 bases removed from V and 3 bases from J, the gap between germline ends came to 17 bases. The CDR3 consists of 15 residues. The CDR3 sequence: CASSPTSGPLYEQYF. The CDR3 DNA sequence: TGTGCCAGCAGCCCGACATCGGGACCCCTCTACGAGCAGTACTTC.

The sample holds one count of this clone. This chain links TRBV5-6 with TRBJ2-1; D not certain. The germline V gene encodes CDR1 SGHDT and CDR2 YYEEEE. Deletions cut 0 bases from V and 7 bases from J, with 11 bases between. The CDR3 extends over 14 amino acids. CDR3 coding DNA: TGTGCCAGCAGCTTGGCAAGTGTTTGGAATGAGCAGTTCTTC. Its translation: CASSLASVWNEQFF.

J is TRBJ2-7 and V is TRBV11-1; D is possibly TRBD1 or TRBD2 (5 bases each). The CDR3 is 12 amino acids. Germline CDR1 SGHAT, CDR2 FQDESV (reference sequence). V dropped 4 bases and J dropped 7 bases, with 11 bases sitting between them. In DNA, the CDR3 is TGTGCCAGCAGCTCCGGGACCCTGGAGCAGTACTTC. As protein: CASSSGTLEQYF. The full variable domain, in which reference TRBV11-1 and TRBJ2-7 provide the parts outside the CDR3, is EAEVAQSPRYKITEKSQAVAFWCDPISGHATLYWYRQILGQGPELLVQFQDESVVDDSQLPKDRFSAERLKGVDSTLKIQPAELGDSAMYLCASSSGTLEQYFGPGTRLTVT.

CDR3 sequence (DNA): TGTGCCAGCAGCGTAGAAGGGGCGGGTGTTCGGGATTCACCCCTCCACTTT. It translates to CASSVEGAGVRDSPLHF. The chain joins TRBV9 to TRBJ1-6, with a weak D call TRBD1 (5 bases). CDR1 SGDLS and CDR2 YYNGEE come from the germline V gene. The CDR3 consists of 17 residues. The germline V and J ends were trimmed by 0 bases and 8 bases, with 18 bases remaining between them.

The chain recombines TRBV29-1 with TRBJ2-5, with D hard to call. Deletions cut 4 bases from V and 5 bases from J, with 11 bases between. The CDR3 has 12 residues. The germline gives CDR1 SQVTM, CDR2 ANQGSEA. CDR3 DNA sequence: TGCAGCGTTGTCTTACAGTGGGAGACCCAGTACTTC. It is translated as CSVVLQWETQYF.

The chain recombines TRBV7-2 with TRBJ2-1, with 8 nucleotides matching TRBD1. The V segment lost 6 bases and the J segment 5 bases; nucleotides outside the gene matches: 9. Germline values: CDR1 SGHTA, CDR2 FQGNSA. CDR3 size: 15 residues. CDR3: CASRPPGTGDNEQFF. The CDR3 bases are TGTGCCAGCAGACCACCGGGGACAGGAGACAATGAGCAGTTCTTC.

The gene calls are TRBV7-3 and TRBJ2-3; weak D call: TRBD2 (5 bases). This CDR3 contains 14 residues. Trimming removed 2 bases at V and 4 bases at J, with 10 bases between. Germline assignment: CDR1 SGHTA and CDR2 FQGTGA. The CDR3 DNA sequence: TGTGCCAGCAGCTTATCCCGGGATTCAGATACGCAGTATTTT. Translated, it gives CASSLSRDSDTQYF.

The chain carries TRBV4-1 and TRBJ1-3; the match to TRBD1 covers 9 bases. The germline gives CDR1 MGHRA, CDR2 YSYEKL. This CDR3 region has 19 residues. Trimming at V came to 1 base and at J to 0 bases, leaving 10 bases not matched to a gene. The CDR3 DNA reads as TGCGCCAGCAGCCAAGCTCCGGGACAGGGACTACTCTCTGGAAACACCATATATTTT. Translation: CASSQAPGQGLLSGNTIYF.

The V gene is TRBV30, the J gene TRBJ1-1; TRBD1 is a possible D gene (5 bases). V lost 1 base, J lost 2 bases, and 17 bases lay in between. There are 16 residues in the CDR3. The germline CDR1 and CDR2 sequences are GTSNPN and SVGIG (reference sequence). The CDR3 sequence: CAWSGWGMGLNTEAFF. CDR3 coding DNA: TGTGCCTGGAGTGGGTGGGGGATGGGACTAAACACTGAAGCTTTCTTT.

CDR3: CASSAQTQGEQFF. CDR3 nucleotide sequence: TGTGCCAGCAGCGCGCAGACACAGGGCGAGCAGTTCTTC. The chain carries TRBV11-2 and TRBJ2-1, with a weak D call TRBD1 (6 bases). The CDR3 has 13 residues. Germline V gene data show CDR1 as SGHAT and CDR2 as FQNNGV. V was shortened by 5 bases and J by 10 bases, with 15 bases between the two germline ends.

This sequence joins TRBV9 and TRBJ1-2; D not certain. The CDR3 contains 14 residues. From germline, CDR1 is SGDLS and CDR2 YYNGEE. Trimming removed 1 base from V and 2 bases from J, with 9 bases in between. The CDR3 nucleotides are TGTGCCAGCAGCGTAAACGGCCTAAACTATGGCTACACCTTC. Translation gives CASSVNGLNYGYTF.

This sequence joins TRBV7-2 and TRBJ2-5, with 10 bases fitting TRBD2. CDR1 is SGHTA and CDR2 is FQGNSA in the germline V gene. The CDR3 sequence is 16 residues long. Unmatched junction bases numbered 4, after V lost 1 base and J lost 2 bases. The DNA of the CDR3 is TGTGCCAGCAGCTTAGGGGTAGCGGGAGGACAAGAGACCCAGTACTTC. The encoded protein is CASSLGVAGGQETQYF.

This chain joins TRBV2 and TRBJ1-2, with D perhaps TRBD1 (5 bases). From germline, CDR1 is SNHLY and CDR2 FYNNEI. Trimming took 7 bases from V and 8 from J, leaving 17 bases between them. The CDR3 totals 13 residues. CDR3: CASIPDWGYGYTF. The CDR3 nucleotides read TGTGCCAGCATTCCCGACTGGGGCTACGGCTACACCTTC.

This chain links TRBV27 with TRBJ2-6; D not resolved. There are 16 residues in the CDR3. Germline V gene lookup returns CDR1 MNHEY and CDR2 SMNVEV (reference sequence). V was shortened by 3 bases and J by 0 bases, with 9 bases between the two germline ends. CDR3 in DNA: TGTGCCAGCAGTTTGCGAGTGACCTCTGGGGCCAACGTCCTGACTTTC. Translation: CASSLRVTSGANVLTF.

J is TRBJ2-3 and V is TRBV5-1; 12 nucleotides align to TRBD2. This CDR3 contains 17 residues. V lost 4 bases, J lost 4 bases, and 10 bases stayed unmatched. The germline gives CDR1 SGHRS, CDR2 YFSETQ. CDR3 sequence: CASSPSTSGSSADTQYF. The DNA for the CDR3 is TGCGCCAGCAGCCCGTCGACTAGCGGGAGTAGTGCAGATACGCAGTATTTT.

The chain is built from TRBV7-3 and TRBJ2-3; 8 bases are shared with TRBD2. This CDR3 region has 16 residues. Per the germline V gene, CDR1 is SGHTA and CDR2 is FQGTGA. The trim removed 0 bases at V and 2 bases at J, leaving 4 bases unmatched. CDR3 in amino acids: CASSLTLAGTTDTQYF. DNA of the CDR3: TGTGCCAGCAGCTTAACCCTAGCGGGCACCACAGATACGCAGTATTTT.

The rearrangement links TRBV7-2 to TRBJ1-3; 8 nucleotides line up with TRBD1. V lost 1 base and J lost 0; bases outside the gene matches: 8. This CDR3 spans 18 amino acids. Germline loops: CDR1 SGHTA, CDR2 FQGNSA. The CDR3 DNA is TGTGCCAGCAGCTTAGAAGGGACAGGCTCTTTCTCTGGAAACACCATATATTTT. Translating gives CASSLEGTGSFSGNTIYF.

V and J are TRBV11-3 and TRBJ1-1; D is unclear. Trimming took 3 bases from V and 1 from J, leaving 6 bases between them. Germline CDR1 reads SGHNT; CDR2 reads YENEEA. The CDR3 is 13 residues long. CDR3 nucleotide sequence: TGTGCCAGCAGCTTCCTGTCGAACACTGAAGCTTTCTTT. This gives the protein CASSFLSNTEAFF.

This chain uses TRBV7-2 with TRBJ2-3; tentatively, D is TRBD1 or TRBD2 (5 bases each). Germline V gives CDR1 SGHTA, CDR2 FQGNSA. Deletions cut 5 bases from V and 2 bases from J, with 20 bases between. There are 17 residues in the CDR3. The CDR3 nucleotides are TGTGCCAGCAGCCCCGGTTCGGGGCGAGAAGTCACAGATACGCAGTATTTT. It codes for CASSPGSGREVTDTQYF.

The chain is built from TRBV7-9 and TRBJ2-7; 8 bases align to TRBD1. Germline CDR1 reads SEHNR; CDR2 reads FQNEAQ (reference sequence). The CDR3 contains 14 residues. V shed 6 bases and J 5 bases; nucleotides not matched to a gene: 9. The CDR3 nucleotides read TGTGCCAGCAGTTCCGGACAGGGACCGCACGAGCAGTACTTC. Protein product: CASSSGQGPHEQYF.

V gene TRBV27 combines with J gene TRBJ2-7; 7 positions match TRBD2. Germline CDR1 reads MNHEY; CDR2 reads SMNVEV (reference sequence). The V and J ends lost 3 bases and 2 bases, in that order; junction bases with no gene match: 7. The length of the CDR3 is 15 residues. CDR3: CASSFGRESPYEQYF. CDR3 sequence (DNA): TGTGCCAGCAGTTTTGGGCGGGAGAGTCCCTACGAGCAGTACTTC.